This T cell receptor (beta chain) is drawn from a study of T cell responses to AZD1222 COVID-19 vaccine. Whole-study context: Pooling covered second doses at about 4 or about 12 weeks. General study findings and limits: Recipients of AZD1222 seropositive at baseline numbered only 6 or 7. The donors showed a predominance of white British ancestry and of females, with possible underestimation of clonal diversity.

CDR3 length: 14 amino acids. V shed 4 bases and J 2 bases; nucleotides not matched to a gene: 2. The V gene's germline CDR1 is LNHDA and CDR2 SQIVND (reference sequence). With respect to this clone: The target antigen is unknown.

Data came from immunoSEQ multiplex PCR; TCRdb stores just in-frame clones and leaves some out. This table holds roughly 120,000 clones, around 90% found once. The sequence was obtained from an adult in good health. The chain links TRBV19 to TRBJ2-3, with 8 nucleotides matching TRBD1. This material consisted of peripheral blood, taken on day 0 of AZD1222 vaccination. CDR3 sequence (DNA): TGTGCCAGTAGTAAACAGGGGGTCACAGATACGCAGTATTTT. It translates to CASSKQGVTDTQYF.